This TCR beta chain was documented in a study of technical replicates of blood from a handful of donors. Sequencing used immunoSEQ multiplex PCR; TCRdb keeps in-frame clones, though not all of them. The sample holds about 75,000 clones, 95% to 98% seen once. This CDR3 region has 14 residues. Germline values: CDR1 MNHNS, CDR2 SASEGT. V lost 8 bases, J lost 0 bases, and 13 bases lay in between. The specimen sequenced was T cells isolated from PBMCs. The clonotype comes from a human donor in good health. The chain uses TRBV6-1 and TRBJ1-1; a possible D gene is TRBD1 (6 bases). CDR3 sequence (DNA): TGTGCCAGCCATTTAAGGACAGTGAACACTGAAGCTTTCTTT. It codes for CASHLRTVNTEAFF.